One sample yielded the 3 T cell receptor beta chains listed below, sequenced in a study of shared clonotypes between healthy human individuals. The data were produced by immunoSEQ multiplex PCR, yet TCRdb's version contains in-frame clones alone and is incomplete. The sample shows 1,500,000 or so clones, over 95% of them seen only once. Input material: naive CD4+ T cells sorted from blood. The subset was: CD45RA+ positively selected. These receptors were obtained from a man under 40 in good health.

The chain recombines TRBV10-2 with TRBJ2-1; 9 bases map to TRBD1. With V trimmed by 8 bases and J by 7 bases, 9 bases remained unmatched. Germline CDR1 WSHSY, CDR2 SAAADI. CDR3 length: 14 amino acids. In nucleotides, the CDR3 is TGCGCCAGCCAGGGACAGGGTATTTCGAATGAGCAGTTCTTC. Residues: CASQGQGISNEQFF.

The chain is built from TRBV7-2 and TRBJ2-7; D is tentatively TRBD1 or TRBD2 (5 bases each). Per the germline V gene, CDR1 is SGHTA and CDR2 is FQGNSA. This CDR3 has 15 amino acids. Trimming took 5 bases from V and 3 from J, leaving 17 bases between them. The CDR3 loop reads CASSPRESYLYEQYF. CDR3 bases: TGTGCCAGCAGCCCCAGGGAGAGCTACCTCTACGAGCAGTACTTC.

This rearrangement joins TRBV7-3 to TRBJ1-1; D is undetermined. Trimming removed 1 base at V and 4 bases at J, with 7 bases between. CDR1 SGHTA and CDR2 FQGTGA come from the germline V gene. The CDR3 is 13 amino acids. The CDR3, as DNA: TGTGCCAGCAGCTTAAGGATGAGCACTGAAGCTTTCTTT. Its protein product is CASSLRMSTEAFF.